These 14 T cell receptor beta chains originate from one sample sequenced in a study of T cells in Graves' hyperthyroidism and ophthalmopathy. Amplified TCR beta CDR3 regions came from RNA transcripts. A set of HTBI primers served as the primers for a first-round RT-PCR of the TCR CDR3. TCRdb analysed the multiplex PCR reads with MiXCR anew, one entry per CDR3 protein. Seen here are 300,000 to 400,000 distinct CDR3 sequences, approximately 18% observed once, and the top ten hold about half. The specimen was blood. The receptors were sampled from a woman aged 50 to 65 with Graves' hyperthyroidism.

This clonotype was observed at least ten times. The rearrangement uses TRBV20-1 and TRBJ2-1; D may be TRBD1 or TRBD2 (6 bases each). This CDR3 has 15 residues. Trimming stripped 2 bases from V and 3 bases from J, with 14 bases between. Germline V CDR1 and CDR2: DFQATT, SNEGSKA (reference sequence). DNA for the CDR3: TGCAGTGCTAGACCCCAGGGGCGGGACTACAATGAGCAGTTCTTC. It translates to CSARPQGRDYNEQFF.

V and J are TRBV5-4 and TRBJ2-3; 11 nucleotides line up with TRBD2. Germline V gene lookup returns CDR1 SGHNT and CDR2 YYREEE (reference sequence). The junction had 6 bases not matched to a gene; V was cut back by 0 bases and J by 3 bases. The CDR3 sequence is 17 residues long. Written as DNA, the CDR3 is TGTGCCAGCAGCTTGGAAGTGACTAGCGGGATGACAGATACGCAGTATTTT. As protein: CASSLEVTSGMTDTQYF.

The CDR3 spells CASSVIANTEAFF. CDR3 DNA sequence: TGTGCCAGCAGTGTGATTGCGAACACTGAAGCTTTCTTT. The chain uses TRBV6-1 and TRBJ1-1; D remains ambiguous. Germline V CDR1 and CDR2: MNHNS, SASEGT. V was clipped by 4 bases and J by 1 base, with 7 bases between them. CDR3 length equals 13 residues.

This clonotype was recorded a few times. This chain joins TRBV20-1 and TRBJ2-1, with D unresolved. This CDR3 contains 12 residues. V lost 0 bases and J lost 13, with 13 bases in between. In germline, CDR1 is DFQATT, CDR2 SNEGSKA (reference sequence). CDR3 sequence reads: CSARDIGLEQFF. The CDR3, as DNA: TGCAGTGCTAGAGATATTGGGCTGGAACAGTTCTTC.

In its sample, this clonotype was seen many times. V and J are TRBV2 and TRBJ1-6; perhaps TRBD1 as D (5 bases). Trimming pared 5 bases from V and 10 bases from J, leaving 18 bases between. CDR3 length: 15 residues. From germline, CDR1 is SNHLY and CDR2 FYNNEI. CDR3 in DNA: TGTGCCAGCAGTACGACCGGGACTAAGGACTCACCCCTCCACTTT. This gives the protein CASSTTGTKDSPLHF.

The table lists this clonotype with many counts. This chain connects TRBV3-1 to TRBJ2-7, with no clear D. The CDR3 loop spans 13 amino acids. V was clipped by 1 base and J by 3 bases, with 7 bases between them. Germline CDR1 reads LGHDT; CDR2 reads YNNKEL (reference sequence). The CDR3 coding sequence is TGTGCCAGCAGCCAAGGTCTTGACTACGAGCAGTACTTC. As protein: CASSQGLDYEQYF.

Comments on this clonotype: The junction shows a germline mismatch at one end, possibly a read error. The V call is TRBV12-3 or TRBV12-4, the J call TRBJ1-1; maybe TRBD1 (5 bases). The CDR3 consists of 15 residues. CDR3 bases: TGTGCCAGCAGTTACTTTCAGGGATCGAACACTGAAGTTTTCTTT. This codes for CASSYFQGSNTEVFF.

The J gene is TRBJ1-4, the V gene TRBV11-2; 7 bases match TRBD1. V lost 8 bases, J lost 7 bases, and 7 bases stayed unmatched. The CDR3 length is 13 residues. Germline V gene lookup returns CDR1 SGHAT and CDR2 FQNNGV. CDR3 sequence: CASGDSKAEKLFF. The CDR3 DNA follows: TGTGCCAGCGGGGACAGTAAAGCTGAAAAACTGTTTTTT.

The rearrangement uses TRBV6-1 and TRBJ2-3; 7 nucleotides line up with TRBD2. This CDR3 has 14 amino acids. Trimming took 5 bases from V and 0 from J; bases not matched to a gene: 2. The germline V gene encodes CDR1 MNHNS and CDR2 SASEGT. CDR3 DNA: TGTGCCAGCAGTTCAGCGGGAAGCACAGATACGCAGTATTTT. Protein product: CASSSAGSTDTQYF.

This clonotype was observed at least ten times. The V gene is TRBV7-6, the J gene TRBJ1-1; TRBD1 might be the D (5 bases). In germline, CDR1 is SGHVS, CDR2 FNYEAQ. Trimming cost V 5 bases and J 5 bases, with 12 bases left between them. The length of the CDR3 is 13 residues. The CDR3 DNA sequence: TGTGCCAGCAGCGCTACCGGGGGAACTGAAGCTTTCTTT. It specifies CASSATGGTEAFF.

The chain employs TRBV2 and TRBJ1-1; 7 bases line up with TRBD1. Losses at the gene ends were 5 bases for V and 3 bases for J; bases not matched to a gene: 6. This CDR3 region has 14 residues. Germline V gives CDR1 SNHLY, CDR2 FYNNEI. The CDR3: CASSRGQGDTEAFF. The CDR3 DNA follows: TGTGCCAGCAGTAGGGGCCAGGGGGACACTGAAGCTTTCTTT.

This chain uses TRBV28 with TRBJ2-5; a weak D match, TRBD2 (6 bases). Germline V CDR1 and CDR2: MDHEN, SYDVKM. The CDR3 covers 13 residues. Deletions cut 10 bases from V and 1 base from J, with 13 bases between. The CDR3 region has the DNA TGTGCCACCGCGGTGGGGGGCCAAGAGACCCAGTACTTC. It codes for CATAVGGQETQYF.

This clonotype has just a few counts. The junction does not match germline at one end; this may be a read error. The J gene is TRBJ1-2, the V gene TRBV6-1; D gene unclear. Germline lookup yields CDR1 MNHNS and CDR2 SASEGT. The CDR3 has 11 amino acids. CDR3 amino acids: CTTYENYGYTF. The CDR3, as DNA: TGCACCACCTATGAGAACTATGGCTACACCTTC.

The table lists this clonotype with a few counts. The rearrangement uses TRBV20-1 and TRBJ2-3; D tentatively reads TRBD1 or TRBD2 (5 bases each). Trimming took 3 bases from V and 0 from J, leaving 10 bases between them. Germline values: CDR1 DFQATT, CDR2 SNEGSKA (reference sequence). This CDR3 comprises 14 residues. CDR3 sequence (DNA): TGCAGTGCTAGCCGGGACGCGAGCACAGATACGCAGTATTTT. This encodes CSASRDASTDTQYF.